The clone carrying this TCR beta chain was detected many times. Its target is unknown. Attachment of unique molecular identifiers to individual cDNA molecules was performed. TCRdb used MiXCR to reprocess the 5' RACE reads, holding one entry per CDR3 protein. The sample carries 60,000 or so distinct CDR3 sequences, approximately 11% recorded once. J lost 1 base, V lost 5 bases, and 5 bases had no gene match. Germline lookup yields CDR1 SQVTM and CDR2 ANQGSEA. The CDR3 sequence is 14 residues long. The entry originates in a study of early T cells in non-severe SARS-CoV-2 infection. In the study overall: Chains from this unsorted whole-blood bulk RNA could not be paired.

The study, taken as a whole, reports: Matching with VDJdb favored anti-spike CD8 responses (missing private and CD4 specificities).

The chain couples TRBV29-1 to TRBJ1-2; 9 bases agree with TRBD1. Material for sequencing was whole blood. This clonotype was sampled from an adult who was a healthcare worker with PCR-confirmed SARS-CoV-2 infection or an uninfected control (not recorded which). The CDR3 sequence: CSVQVGQGNYGYTF. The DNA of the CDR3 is TGCAGCGTTCAAGTGGGACAGGGTAACTATGGCTACACCTTC. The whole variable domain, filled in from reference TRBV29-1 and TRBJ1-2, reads SAVISQKPSRDICQRGTSLTIQCQVDSQVTMMFWYRQQPGQSLTLIATANQGSEATYESGFVIDKFPISRPNLTFSTLTVSNMSPEDSSIYLCSVQVGQGNYGYTFGSGTRLTVV.